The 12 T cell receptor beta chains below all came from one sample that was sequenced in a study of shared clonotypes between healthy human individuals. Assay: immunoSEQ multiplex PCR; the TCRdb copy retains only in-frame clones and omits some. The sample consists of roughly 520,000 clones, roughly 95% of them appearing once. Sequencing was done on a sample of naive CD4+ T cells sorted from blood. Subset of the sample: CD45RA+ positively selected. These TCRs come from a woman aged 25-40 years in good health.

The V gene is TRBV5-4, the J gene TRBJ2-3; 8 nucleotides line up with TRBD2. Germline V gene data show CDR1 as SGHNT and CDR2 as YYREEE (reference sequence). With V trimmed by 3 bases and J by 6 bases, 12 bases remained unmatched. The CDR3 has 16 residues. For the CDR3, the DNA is TGTGCCAGCAGCTCTTCCCCGGGACTAGAAGCGGATACGCAGTATTTT. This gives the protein CASSSSPGLEADTQYF.

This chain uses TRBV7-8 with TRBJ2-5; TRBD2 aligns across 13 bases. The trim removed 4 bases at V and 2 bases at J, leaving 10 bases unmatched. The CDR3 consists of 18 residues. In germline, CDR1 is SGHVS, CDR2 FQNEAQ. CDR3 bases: TGTGCCAGCAGCTCCGGACTAGCGGGAGATTTGTGGCAAGAGACCCAGTACTTC. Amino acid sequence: CASSSGLAGDLWQETQYF. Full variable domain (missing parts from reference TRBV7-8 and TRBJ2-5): GAGVSQSPRYKVAKRGQDVALRCDPISGHVSLFWYQQALGQGPEFLTYFQNEAQLDKSGLPSDRFFAERPEGSVSTLKIQRTQQEDSAVYLCASSSGLAGDLWQETQYFGPGTRLLVL.

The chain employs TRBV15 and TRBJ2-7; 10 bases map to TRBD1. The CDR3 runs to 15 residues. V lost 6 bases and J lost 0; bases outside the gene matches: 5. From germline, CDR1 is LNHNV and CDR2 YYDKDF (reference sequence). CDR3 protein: CATRDRGGNSYEQYF. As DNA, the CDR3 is TGTGCCACCAGGGACAGGGGGGGTAACTCCTACGAGCAGTACTTC.

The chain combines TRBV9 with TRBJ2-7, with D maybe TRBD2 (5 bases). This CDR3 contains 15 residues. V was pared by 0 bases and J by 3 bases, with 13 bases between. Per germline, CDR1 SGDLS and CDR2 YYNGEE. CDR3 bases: TGTGCCAGCAGCGTAGAATCGGGATTGATCTACGAGCAGTACTTC. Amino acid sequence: CASSVESGLIYEQYF.

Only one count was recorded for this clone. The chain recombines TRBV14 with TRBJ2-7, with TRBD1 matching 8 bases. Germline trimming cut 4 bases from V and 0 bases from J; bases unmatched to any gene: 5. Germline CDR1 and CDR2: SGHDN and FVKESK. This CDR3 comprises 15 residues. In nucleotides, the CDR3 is TGTGCCAGCAGCCCCTGGGACAGGTCCTCCTACGAGCAGTACTTC. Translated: CASSPWDRSSYEQYF.

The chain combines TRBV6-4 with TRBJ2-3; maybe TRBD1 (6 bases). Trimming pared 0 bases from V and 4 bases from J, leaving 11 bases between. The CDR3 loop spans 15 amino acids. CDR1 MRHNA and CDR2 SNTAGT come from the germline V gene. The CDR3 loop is CASSDSPGGADTQYF. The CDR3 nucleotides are TGTGCCAGCAGTGACTCGCCTGGGGGCGCAGATACGCAGTATTTT.

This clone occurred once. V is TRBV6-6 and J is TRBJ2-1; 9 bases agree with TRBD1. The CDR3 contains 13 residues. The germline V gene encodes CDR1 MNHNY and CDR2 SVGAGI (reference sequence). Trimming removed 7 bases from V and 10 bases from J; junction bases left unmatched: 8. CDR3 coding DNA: TGTGCCAGCATCCCGGGACAGGGAAGAGAGCAGTTCTTC. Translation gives CASIPGQGREQFF.

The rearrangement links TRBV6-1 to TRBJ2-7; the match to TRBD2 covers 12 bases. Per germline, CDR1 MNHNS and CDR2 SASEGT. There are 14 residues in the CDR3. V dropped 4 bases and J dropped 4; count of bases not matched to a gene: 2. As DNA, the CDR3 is TGTGCCAGCAGTGGGACTAGCGGGGCTTACGAGCAGTACTTC. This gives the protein CASSGTSGAYEQYF.

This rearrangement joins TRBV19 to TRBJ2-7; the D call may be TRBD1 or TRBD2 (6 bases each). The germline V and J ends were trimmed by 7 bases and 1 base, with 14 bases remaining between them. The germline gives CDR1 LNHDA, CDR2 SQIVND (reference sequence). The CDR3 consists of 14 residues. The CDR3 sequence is CASKTRRGSYEQYF. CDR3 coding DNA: TGTGCCAGTAAAACCCGGAGGGGGTCCTACGAGCAGTACTTC. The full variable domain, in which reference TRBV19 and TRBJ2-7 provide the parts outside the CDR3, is DGGITQSPKYLFRKEGQNVTLSCEQNLNHDAMYWYRQDPGQGLRLIYYSQIVNDFQKGDIAEGYSVSREKKESFPLTVTSAQKNPTAFYLCASKTRRGSYEQYFGPGTRLTVT.

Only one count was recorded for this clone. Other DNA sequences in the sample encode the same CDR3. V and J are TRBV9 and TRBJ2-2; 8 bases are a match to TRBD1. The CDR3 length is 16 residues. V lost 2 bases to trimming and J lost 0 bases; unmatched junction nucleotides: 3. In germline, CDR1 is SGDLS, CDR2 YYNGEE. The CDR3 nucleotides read TGTGCCAGCAGCGTTTCGGGACAGGCGAACACCGGGGAGCTGTTTTTT. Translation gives CASSVSGQANTGELFF.

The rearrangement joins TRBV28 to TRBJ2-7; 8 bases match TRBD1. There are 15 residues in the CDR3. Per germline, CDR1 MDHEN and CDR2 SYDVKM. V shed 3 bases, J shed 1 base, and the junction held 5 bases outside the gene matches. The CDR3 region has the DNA TGTGCCAGCAGTTTTATGGGGACAGGTTCCTACGAGCAGTACTTC. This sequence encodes CASSFMGTGSYEQYF.

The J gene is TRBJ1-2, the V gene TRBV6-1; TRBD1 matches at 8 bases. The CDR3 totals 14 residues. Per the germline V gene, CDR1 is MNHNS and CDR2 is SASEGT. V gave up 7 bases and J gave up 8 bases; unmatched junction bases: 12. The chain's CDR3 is CASTQSRTGSGYTF. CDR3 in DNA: TGTGCCAGCACCCAATCCAGGACAGGGAGCGGCTACACCTTC.